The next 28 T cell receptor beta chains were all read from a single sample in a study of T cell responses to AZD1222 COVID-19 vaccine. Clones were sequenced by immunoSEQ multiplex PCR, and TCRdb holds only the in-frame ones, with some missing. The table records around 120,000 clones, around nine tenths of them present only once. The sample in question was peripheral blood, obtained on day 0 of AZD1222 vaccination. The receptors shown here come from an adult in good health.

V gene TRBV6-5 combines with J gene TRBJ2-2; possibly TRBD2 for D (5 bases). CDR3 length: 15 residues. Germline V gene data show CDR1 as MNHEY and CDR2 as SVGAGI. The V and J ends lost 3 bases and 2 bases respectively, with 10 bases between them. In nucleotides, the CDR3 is TGTGCCAGCAGTTATGGAGGTTCCAACACCGGGGAGCTGTTTTTT. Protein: CASSYGGSNTGELFF.

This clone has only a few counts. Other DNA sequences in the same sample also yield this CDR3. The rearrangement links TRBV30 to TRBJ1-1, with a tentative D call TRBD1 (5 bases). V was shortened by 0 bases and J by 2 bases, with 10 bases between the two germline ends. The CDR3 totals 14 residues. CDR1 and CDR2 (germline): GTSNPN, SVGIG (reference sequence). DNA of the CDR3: TGTGCCTGGAGTGTCGGGACGGGAAACACTGAAGCTTTCTTT. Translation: CAWSVGTGNTEAFF.

The CDR3 sequence: CATSDGGGRGTQYF. The CDR3, as DNA: TGTGCCACCAGTGATGGCGGGGGGCGCGGGACCCAGTACTTC. This chain uses TRBV24-1 with TRBJ2-5; 8 positions match TRBD2. The CDR3 length is 14 residues. The V segment lost 3 bases and the J segment 7 bases; nucleotides outside the gene matches: 6. Germline V gene sequence: CDR1 KGHDR, CDR2 SFDVKD.

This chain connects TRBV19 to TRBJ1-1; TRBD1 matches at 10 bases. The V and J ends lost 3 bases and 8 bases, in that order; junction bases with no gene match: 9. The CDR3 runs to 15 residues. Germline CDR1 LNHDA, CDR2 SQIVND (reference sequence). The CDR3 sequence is CASSMWTGGNGEAFF. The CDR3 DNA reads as TGTGCCAGTAGTATGTGGACAGGGGGGAACGGGGAAGCTTTCTTT.

CDR3 bases: TGTGCCGCGGGCGGAGGAAATGAGCAGTTCTTC. Protein product: CAAGGGNEQFF. The chain recombines TRBV2 with TRBJ2-1, with a possible D match to TRBD2 (5 bases). Trimming took off 11 bases at V and 7 bases at J, with 12 bases between the two ends. This CDR3 contains 11 residues. Germline V gene sequence: CDR1 SNHLY, CDR2 FYNNEI.

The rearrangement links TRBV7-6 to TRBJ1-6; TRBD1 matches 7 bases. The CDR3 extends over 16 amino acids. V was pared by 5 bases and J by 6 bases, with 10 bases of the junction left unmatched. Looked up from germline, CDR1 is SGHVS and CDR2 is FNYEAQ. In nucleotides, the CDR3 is TGTGCCAGCAGCCTCCAGGGGGTCAGTGGTAATTCACCCCTCCACTTT. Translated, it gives CASSLQGVSGNSPLHF.

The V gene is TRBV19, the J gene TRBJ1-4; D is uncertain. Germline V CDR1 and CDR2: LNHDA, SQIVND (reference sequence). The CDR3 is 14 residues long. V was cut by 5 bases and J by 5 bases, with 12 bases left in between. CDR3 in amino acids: CASSEQIINEKLFF. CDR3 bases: TGTGCCAGTAGTGAACAGATCATCAATGAAAAACTGTTTTTT.

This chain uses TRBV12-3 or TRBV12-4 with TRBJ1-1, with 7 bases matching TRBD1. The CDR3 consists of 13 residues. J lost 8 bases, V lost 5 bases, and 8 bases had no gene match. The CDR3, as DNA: TGTGCCAGCAGTCGACAGGGTGGGAAAGAAGCTTTCTTT. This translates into CASSRQGGKEAFF.

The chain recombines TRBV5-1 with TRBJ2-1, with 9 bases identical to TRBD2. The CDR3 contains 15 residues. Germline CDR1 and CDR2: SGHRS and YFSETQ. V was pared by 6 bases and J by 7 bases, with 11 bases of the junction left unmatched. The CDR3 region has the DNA TGCGCCAGCACGGGGGTAGCGGGAGTGAGGAATGAGCAGTTCTTC. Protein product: CASTGVAGVRNEQFF.

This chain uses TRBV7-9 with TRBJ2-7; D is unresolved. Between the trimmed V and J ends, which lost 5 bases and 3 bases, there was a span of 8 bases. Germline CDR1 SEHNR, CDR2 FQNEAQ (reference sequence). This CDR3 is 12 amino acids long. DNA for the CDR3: TGTGCCAGCAGCCCGGGCGGCTACGAGCAGTACTTC. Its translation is CASSPGGYEQYF. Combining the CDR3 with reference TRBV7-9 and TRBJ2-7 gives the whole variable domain DTGVSQNPRHKITKRGQNVTFRCDPISEHNRLYWYRQTLGQGPEFLTYFQNEAQLEKSRLLSDRFSAERPKGSFSTLEIQRTEQGDSAMYLCASSPGGYEQYFGPGTRLTVT.

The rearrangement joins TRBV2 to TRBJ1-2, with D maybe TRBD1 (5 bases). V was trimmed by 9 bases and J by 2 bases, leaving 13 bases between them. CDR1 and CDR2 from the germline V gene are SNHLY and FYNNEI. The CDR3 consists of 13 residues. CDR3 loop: CASCDPGNYGYTF. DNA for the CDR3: TGTGCCAGTTGCGACCCAGGGAACTATGGCTACACCTTC. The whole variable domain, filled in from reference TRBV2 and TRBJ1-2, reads EPEVTQTPSHQVTQMGQEVILRCVPISNHLYFYWYRQILGQKVEFLVSFYNNEISEKSEIFDDQFSVERPDGSNFTLKIRSTKLEDSAMYFCASCDPGNYGYTFGSGTRLTVV.

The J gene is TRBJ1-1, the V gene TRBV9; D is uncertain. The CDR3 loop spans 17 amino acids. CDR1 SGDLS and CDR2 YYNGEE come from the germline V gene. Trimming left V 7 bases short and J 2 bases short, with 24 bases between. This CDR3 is CASGAGLGLYGNTEAFF. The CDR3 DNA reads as TGTGCCAGCGGCGCCGGTTTAGGGTTGTATGGAAACACTGAAGCTTTCTTT.

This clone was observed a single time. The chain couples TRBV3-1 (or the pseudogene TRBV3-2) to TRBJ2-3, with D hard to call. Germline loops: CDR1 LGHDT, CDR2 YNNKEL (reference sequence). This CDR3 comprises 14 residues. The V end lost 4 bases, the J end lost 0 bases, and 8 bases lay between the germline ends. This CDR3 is CASSPAASTDTQYF. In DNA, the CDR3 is TGTGCCAGCAGCCCCGCAGCTAGCACAGATACGCAGTATTTT.

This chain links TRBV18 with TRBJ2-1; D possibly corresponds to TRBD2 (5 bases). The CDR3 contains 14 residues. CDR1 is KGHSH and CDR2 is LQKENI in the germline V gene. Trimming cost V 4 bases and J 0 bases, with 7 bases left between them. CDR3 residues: CASSRGGSYNEQFF. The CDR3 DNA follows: TGTGCCAGCTCACGCGGAGGCTCCTACAATGAGCAGTTCTTC.

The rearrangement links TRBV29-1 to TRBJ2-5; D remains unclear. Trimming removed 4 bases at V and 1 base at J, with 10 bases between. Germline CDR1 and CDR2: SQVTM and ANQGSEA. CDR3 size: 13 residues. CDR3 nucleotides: TGCAGCGTTGTGTGGGGAATCCAAGAGACCCAGTACTTC. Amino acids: CSVVWGIQETQYF.

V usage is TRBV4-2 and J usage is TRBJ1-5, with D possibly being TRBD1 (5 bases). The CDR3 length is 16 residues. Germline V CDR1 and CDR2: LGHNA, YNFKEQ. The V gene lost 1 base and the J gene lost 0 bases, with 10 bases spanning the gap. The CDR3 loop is CASSQAEGASNQPQHF. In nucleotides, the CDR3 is TGTGCCAGCAGCCAAGCGGAAGGGGCTAGCAATCAGCCCCAGCATTTT.

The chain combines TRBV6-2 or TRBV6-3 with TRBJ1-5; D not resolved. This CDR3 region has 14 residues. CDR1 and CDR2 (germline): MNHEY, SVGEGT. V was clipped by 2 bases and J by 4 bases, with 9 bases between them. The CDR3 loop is CASSYGQFNQPQHF. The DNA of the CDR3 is TGTGCCAGCAGTTACGGGCAGTTTAATCAGCCCCAGCATTTT.

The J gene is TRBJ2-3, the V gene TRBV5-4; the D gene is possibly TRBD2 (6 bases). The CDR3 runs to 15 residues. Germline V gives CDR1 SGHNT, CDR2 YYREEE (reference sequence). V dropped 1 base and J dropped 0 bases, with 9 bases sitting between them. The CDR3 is CASSLSAGSTDTQYF. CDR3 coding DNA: TGTGCCAGCAGCTTGTCTGCGGGAAGCACAGATACGCAGTATTTT.

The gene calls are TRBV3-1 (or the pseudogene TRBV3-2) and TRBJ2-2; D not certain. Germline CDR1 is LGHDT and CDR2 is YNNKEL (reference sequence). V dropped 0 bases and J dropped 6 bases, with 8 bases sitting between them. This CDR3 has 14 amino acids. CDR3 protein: CASSQDRAPGELFF. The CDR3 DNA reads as TGTGCCAGCAGCCAAGATCGGGCGCCCGGGGAGCTGTTTTTT.

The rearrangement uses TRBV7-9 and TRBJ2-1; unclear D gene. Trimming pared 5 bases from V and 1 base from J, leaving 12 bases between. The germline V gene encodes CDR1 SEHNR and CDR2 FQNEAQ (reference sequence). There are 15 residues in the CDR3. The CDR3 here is CASSKGGGSYNEQFF. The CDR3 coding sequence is TGTGCCAGCAGCAAGGGCGGTGGGTCCTACAATGAGCAGTTCTTC.

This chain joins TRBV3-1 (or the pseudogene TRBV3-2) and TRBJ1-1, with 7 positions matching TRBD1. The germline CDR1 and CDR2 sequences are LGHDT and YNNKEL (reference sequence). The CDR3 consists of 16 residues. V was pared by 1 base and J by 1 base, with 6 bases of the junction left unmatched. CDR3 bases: TGTGCCAGCAGCCAAGGGGACAGTTCTCCGAACACTGAAGCTTTCTTT. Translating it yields CASSQGDSSPNTEAFF.

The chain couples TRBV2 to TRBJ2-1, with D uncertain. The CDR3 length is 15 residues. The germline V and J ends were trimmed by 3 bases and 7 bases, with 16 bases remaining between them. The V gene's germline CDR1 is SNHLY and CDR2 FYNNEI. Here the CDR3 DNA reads TGTGCCAGCAGTGATTTCGCGGCAGGCAAAAATGAGCAGTTCTTC. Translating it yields CASSDFAAGKNEQFF.

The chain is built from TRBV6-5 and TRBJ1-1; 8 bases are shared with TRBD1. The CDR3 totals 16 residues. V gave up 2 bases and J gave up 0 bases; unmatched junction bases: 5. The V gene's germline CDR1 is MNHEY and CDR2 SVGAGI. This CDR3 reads CASSYAGTGLNTEAFF. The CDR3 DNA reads TGTGCCAGCAGTTACGCCGGGACAGGTCTGAACACTGAAGCTTTCTTT.

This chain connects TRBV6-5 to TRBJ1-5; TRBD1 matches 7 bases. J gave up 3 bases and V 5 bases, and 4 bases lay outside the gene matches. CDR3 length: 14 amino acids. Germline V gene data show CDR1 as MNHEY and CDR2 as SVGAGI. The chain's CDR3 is CASSRDSDNQPQHF. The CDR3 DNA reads TGTGCCAGCAGTCGGGACAGTGACAATCAGCCCCAGCATTTT.

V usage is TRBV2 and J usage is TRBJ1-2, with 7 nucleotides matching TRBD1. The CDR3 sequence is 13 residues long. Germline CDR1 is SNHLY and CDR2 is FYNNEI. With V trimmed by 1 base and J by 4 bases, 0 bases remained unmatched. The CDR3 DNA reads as TGTGCCAGCAGTGAAGGACAGGGCTATGGCTACACCTTC. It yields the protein CASSEGQGYGYTF.

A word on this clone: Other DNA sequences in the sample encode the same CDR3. The CDR3 region is CASSLEGGNYGYTF. In DNA form, the CDR3 reads TGCGCCAGCAGCTTGGAAGGGGGGAATTATGGCTACACCTTC. The J gene is TRBJ1-2, the V gene TRBV5-1, with D possibly matching TRBD1 (6 bases). This CDR3 is built from 14 residues. Per the germline V gene, CDR1 is SGHRS and CDR2 is YFSETQ. V lost 0 bases and J lost 5, with 11 bases in between.

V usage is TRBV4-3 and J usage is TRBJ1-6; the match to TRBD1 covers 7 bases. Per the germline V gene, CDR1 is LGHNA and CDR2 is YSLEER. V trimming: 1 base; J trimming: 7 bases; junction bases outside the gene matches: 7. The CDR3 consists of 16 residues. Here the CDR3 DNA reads TGCGCCAGCAGCCAAGCCCACAGGGGCCGCAATTCACCCCTCCACTTT. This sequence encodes CASSQAHRGRNSPLHF.

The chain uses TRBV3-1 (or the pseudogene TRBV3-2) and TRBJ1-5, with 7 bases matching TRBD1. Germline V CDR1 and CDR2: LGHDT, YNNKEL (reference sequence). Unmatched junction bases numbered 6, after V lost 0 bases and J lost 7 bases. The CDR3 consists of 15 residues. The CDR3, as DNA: TGTGCCAGCAGCCAAGACCCAGGGGGACGGCAGCCCCAGCATTTT. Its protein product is CASSQDPGGRQPQHF.